Listed below are T cell receptor beta chains from one sample, sequenced in a study of control samples from healthy donors and cancer patients. Data came from immunoSEQ multiplex PCR; TCRdb stores just in-frame clones and leaves some out. The profile shows some 120,000 clones, roughly 91% of them singletons. Material: PBMCs. These receptors were obtained from a man aged 45-65 years with head and neck cancer. Both conserved end residues are part of each CDR3. Each record gives: CDR3 length, V gene, D gene, J gene, clone size, CDR3 protein, CDR3 DNA. The D gene is left open where the match is weak. Rows may omit the clone size; those that give it use once, few, many or a size class.

len: 11; v_gene: TRBV28; d_gene: .; j_gene: TRBJ2-4; abundance: once; CDR3aa: CASSSRGGQYF; CDR3nt: TGTGCCAGCAGTTCCCGAGGCGGCCAGTACTTC
len: 13; v_gene: TRBV6-2/TRBV6-3; d_gene: TRBD1; j_gene: TRBJ2-7; abundance: .; CDR3aa: CASSWGQTYEQYF; CDR3nt: TGTGCCAGCAGTTGGGGACAGACTTACGAGCAGTACTTC
len: 14; v_gene: TRBV5-5; d_gene: TRBD1; j_gene: TRBJ1-1; abundance: .; CDR3aa: CASSSTGENTEAFF; CDR3nt: TGTGCCAGCAGCTCGACAGGGGAGAACACTGAAGCTTTCTTT
len: 15; v_gene: TRBV18; d_gene: .; j_gene: TRBJ1-5; abundance: .; CDR3aa: CASSPGSSQGGPQHF; CDR3nt: TGTGCCAGCTCACCCGGTAGTAGTCAGGGTGGGCCCCAGCATTTT
len: 16; v_gene: TRBV19; d_gene: .; j_gene: TRBJ1-5; abundance: .; CDR3aa: CASSTQTGRGNQPQHF; CDR3nt: TGTGCCAGTAGTACCCAAACCGGAAGGGGCAATCAGCCCCAGCATTTT
len: 14; v_gene: TRBV11-2; d_gene: .; j_gene: TRBJ2-7; abundance: .; CDR3aa: CASSLATGTYEQYF; CDR3nt: TGTGCCAGCAGCTTGGCGACAGGAACCTACGAGCAGTACTTC
len: 18; v_gene: TRBV11-3; d_gene: .; j_gene: TRBJ1-4; abundance: .; CDR3aa: CASSYPWEGANTNEKLFF; CDR3nt: TGTGCCAGCAGCTACCCCTGGGAAGGTGCTAACACTAATGAAAAACTGTTTTTT
len: 15; v_gene: TRBV7-8; d_gene: TRBD1; j_gene: TRBJ1-2; abundance: once; CDR3aa: CASSPRRTGDNGYTF; CDR3nt: TGTGCCAGCAGCCCACGCCGGACAGGGGATAATGGCTACACCTTC
len: 17; v_gene: TRBV4-1; d_gene: .; j_gene: TRBJ2-4; abundance: .; CDR3aa: CASSQVIMRGWENIQYF; CDR3nt: TGCGCCAGCAGCCAAGTTATTATGAGGGGCTGGGAAAACATTCAGTACTTC
len: 12; v_gene: TRBV19; d_gene: TRBD1; j_gene: TRBJ1-5; abundance: medium-sized; CDR3aa: CASRQGNQPQHF; CDR3nt: TGTGCCAGCAGACAGGGGAATCAGCCCCAGCATTTT
len: 15; v_gene: TRBV2; d_gene: TRBD2; j_gene: TRBJ2-2; abundance: .; CDR3aa: CASRPGGPFTGELFF; CDR3nt: TGTGCCAGCAGGCCGGGGGGTCCTTTCACCGGGGAGCTGTTTTTT
len: 15; v_gene: TRBV7-3; d_gene: .; j_gene: TRBJ2-3; abundance: .; CDR3aa: CASTLSGLGTDTQYF; CDR3nt: TGTGCCAGCACCCTTTCGGGCCTAGGGACAGATACGCAGTATTTT
len: 12; v_gene: TRBV19; d_gene: .; j_gene: TRBJ1-2; abundance: .; CDR3aa: CASSIRRHTYTF; CDR3nt: TGTGCCAGTAGTATAAGGAGACATACCTACACCTTC
len: 17; v_gene: TRBV3-1/TRBV3-2; d_gene: .; j_gene: TRBJ2-7; abundance: .; CDR3aa: CASSLAWTLGVVYEQYF; CDR3nt: TGTGCCAGCAGCCTCGCTTGGACACTGGGGGTAGTTTACGAGCAGTACTTC
len: 15; v_gene: TRBV7-6; d_gene: .; j_gene: TRBJ2-7; abundance: once; CDR3aa: CASSSTPGGDDEQYF; CDR3nt: TGTGCCAGCAGCTCGACCCCCGGAGGAGACGACGAGCAGTACTTC
len: 13; v_gene: TRBV12-3/TRBV12-4; d_gene: TRBD1; j_gene: TRBJ2-7; abundance: .; CDR3aa: CASSYRGVYEQYF; CDR3nt: TGTGCCAGCAGTTACAGGGGAGTCTACGAGCAGTACTTC
len: 15; v_gene: TRBV28; d_gene: .; j_gene: TRBJ2-2; abundance: .; CDR3aa: CASSTSRRNTGELFF; CDR3nt: TGTGCCAGCAGTACAAGCAGACGCAACACCGGGGAGCTGTTTTTT
len: 13; v_gene: TRBV6-5; d_gene: TRBD2; j_gene: TRBJ2-1; abundance: .; CDR3aa: CASSYEAGGVQFF; CDR3nt: TGTGCCAGCAGTTATGAGGCGGGGGGGGTGCAGTTCTTC
len: 15; v_gene: TRBV12-5; d_gene: TRBD1; j_gene: TRBJ2-5; abundance: .; CDR3aa: CASGLVVGGYETQYF; CDR3nt: TGTGCTAGTGGTTTGGTAGTAGGGGGCTATGAGACCCAGTACTTC
len: 14; v_gene: TRBV5-1; d_gene: TRBD1; j_gene: TRBJ1-6; abundance: .; CDR3aa: CASSSTGYNSPLHF; CDR3nt: TGCGCCAGCAGCTCGACAGGGTATAATTCACCCCTCCACTTT
len: 15; v_gene: TRBV7-9; d_gene: .; j_gene: TRBJ1-1; abundance: once; CDR3aa: CASSLGSGTNTEAFF; CDR3nt: TGTGCCAGCAGCTTAGGCTCCGGGACGAACACTGAAGCTTTCTTT